The 5 T cell receptor beta chains given below trace back to one sample, sequenced in a study of CD8+CD57+ T cells in acquired aplastic anemia. The template used for profiling TCR beta VDJ and CDR3 was genomic DNA. TCRdb called the reads again in MiXCR, with one record for every CDR3 protein. The sample consists of just over 150,000 distinct CDR3 sequences, 40% to 60% of them appearing once. Patients sequenced had flow cytometry evidence of CD8+CD57+ cell expansion. The sample taken for sequencing was sorted CD4+, CD8+, or CD8+CD57+ T cells (not recorded which) from PBMCs. The receptors come from a human donor with aplastic anemia.

On this clonotype: The conserved phenylalanine or tryptophan normally closing the CDR3 is absent here, so this likely arose from a read error. For the CDR3, the DNA is TGTGCCAGCAGTGAAAACAGATCCTACGAGCAGTACTCC. Protein: CASSENRSYEQYS. The rearrangement links TRBV2 to TRBJ2-7, with D hard to call. The CDR3 is 13 residues long. Looked up from germline, CDR1 is SNHLY and CDR2 is FYNNEI. Trimming pared 2 bases from V and 1 base from J, leaving 6 bases between.

The rearrangement joins TRBV25-1 to TRBJ2-2; 8 bases are shared with TRBD1. CDR1 and CDR2 (germline): MGHDK, SYGVNS. The CDR3 contains 12 residues. The V gene end was trimmed by 9 bases and the J gene end by 5 bases; junction bases not matched to a gene: 2. CDR3 DNA: TGTGCCAGTTGGACAGGGACCGGGGAGCTGTTTTTT. This gives the protein CASWTGTGELFF.

V usage is TRBV7-7 and J usage is TRBJ1-1; no definite D call. Germline assignment: CDR1 SSHAT and CDR2 FNYEAQ (reference sequence). This CDR3 region has 13 residues. Here the CDR3 DNA reads TGTGCTAGCGGCCCACCGCCGAACACTGAAGCTTTCTTT. Translation: CASGPPPNTEAFF.

This rearrangement joins TRBV2 to TRBJ1-2, with 7 bases lining up with TRBD1. This CDR3 is 13 amino acids long. V shed 11 bases, J shed 3 bases, and the junction held 9 bases outside the gene matches. Germline V gene sequence: CDR1 SNHLY, CDR2 FYNNEI. This chain's CDR3 is CAGTDREDYGYTF. In nucleotides, the CDR3 is TGTGCCGGGACCGACAGGGAGGACTATGGCTACACCTTC. Complete variable domain (other parts from reference TRBV2 and TRBJ1-2): EPEVTQTPSHQVTQMGQEVILRCVPISNHLYFYWYRQILGQKVEFLVSFYNNEISEKSEIFDDQFSVERPDGSNFTLKIRSTKLEDSAMYFCAGTDREDYGYTFGSGTRLTVV.

The chain links TRBV5-4 to TRBJ2-7; 7 bases line up with TRBD1. Unmatched junction bases numbered 9, after V lost 7 bases and J lost 2 bases. CDR3 size: 14 residues. The V gene's germline CDR1 is SGHNT and CDR2 YYREEE (reference sequence). The CDR3 protein is CASSMTGKTYEQYF. The CDR3 DNA follows: TGTGCCAGCTCGATGACAGGGAAAACCTACGAGCAGTACTTC.